This TCR beta chain comes out of a study of Ad26.COV2.S vaccination and SARS-CoV-2 variants. CDR3 length: 15 residues. In germline, CDR1 is SGHVS, CDR2 FNYEAQ. Deletions cut 5 bases from V and 2 bases from J, with 15 bases between. Only in-frame clones appear in the TCRdb table, and some are missing; sequencing was by immunoSEQ multiplex PCR. Altogether about 350,000 clones are present, about 90% being singletons, with the ten largest covering about 3.9%. The input for sequencing was peripheral blood, taken after recovery from COVID-19. The chain is built from TRBV7-6 and TRBJ1-1; D is perhaps TRBD1 (5 bases). The TCR comes from a human donor who had recovered from COVID-19. CDR3 protein: CASSLVLGGNTEAFF. CDR3 coding DNA: TGTGCCAGCAGCCTAGTCCTGGGGGGAAACACTGAAGCTTTCTTT.